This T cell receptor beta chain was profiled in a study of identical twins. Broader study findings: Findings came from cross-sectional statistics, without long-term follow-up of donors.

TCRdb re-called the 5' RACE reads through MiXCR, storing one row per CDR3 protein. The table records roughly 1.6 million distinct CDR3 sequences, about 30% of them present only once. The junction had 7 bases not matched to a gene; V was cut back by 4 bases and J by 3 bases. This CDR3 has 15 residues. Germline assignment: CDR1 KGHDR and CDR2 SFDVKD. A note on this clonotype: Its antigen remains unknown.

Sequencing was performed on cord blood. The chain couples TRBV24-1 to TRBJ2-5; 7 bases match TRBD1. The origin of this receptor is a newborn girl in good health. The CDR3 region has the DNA TGTGCCACCAGTGACACGGCACAGGGGAAAGAGACCCAGTACTTC. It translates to CATSDTAQGKETQYF.